These 24 T cell receptor beta chains were sequenced from one sample in a study of T-cell memory formation after mild COVID-19 (dated by TCRdb to the early 2020s). The library was obtained by 5' RACE. TCRdb names Illumina NovaSeq 6000 as the instrument used. Through fastp at Q25 and MiXCR, TCRdb rebuilt clones from the public reads, retaining in-frame beta chains. Each CDR3 protein gets just one entry, which takes the most common genes and DNA from the rows behind it. Within this sample are under 200,000 distinct CDR3 sequences, with roughly 31% of them counted one time only. The ten largest clones take up around 12% of the sample. The sample was PBMCs or a T cell subset sorted from them (not recorded which). The receptor source for this set is an adult woman who had mild COVID-19 (a few samples of this study predate the infection). The sample titles of this study are shuffled in the database, so cell type and time point are left out; the donor was told from shared clones.

The CDR3 loop is CASSFSVFRPQHF. In DNA form, the CDR3 reads TGTGCCAGCAGCTTCTCAGTCTTTAGGCCCCAGCATTTT. The chain couples TRBV7-2 to TRBJ1-5; no firm D call. V was pared by 3 bases and J by 9 bases, with 12 bases between. Per the germline V gene, CDR1 is SGHTA and CDR2 is FQGNSA. The CDR3 extends over 13 amino acids.

A few counts support this clonotype. The V gene is TRBV5-6, the J gene TRBJ1-1; tentatively, D is TRBD1 (5 bases). Germline loops: CDR1 SGHDT, CDR2 YYEEEE. The CDR3 length is 14 residues. V dropped 1 base and J dropped 4 bases, with 11 bases sitting between them. The CDR3 DNA reads as TGTGCCAGCAGCTTGTGGATGGGGCCCACTGAAGCTTTCTTT. Translation gives CASSLWMGPTEAFF.

The chain employs TRBV4-1 and TRBJ2-7; TRBD1 aligns across 7 bases. The CDR3 extends over 18 amino acids. J was trimmed by 0 bases and V by 4 bases; bases with no gene match: 15. The germline CDR1 and CDR2 sequences are MGHRA and YSYEKL. CDR3 sequence: CASSLLPGQAGFSYEQYF. In nucleotides, the CDR3 is TGCGCCAGCAGCCTCCTTCCCGGACAGGCGGGTTTCTCCTACGAGCAGTACTTC.

This clonotype appeared a few times. The rearrangement joins TRBV15 to TRBJ1-2; 7 bases match TRBD1. Germline lookup yields CDR1 LNHNV and CDR2 YYDKDF (reference sequence). The CDR3 contains 16 residues. The V segment lost 3 bases and the J segment 0 bases; nucleotides outside the gene matches: 7. The CDR3 protein is CATSRKYRGANYGYTF. CDR3 coding DNA: TGTGCCACCAGCAGGAAGTACAGGGGAGCTAACTATGGCTACACCTTC.

The rearrangement joins TRBV20-1 to TRBJ2-7; TRBD1 aligns across 7 bases. This CDR3 has 15 amino acids. Germline CDR1 and CDR2: DFQATT and SNEGSKA (reference sequence). V lost 0 bases, J lost 4 bases, and 9 bases stayed unmatched. The CDR3 here is CSARDPGQDWYEQYF. CDR3 sequence (DNA): TGCAGTGCTAGAGACCCCGGACAGGACTGGTACGAGCAGTACTTC.

J is TRBJ2-1 and V is TRBV7-2; maybe TRBD2 (5 bases). Germline values: CDR1 SGHTA, CDR2 FQGNSA. CDR3 size: 13 residues. V was cut by 1 base and J by 6 bases, with 7 bases left in between. CDR3 bases: TGTGCCAGCAGCTTAGTTCGGGGCAATGAGCAGTTCTTC. Translating it yields CASSLVRGNEQFF.

V is TRBV29-1 and J is TRBJ1-5; tentatively, D is TRBD1 (6 bases). Germline CDR1 and CDR2: SQVTM and ANQGSEA. Trimming took 4 bases from V and 0 from J, leaving 7 bases between them. The CDR3 contains 13 residues. This chain's CDR3 is CSVARGSNQPQHF. The CDR3 DNA reads as TGCAGCGTTGCCAGGGGTAGCAATCAGCCCCAGCATTTT.

This clonotype was detected a few times. This chain uses TRBV12-3 or TRBV12-4 with TRBJ2-3, with 9 bases fitting TRBD2. Trimming cost V 3 bases and J 6 bases; bases outside gene matches: 7. The CDR3 extends over 15 amino acids. CDR3 amino acids: CASSFRRGGRDTQYF. Written as DNA, the CDR3 is TGTGCCAGCAGTTTTCGGCGGGGGGGCCGTGATACGCAGTATTTT.

CDR3 sequence reads: CATSGGTSGYNEQFF. CDR3 in DNA: TGTGCCACCAGCGGAGGGACTAGCGGTTACAATGAGCAGTTCTTC. The chain recombines TRBV15 with TRBJ2-1, with 11 bases matching TRBD2. CDR1 and CDR2 (germline): LNHNV, YYDKDF (reference sequence). The V and J ends lost 5 bases and 4 bases, in that order; junction bases with no gene match: 4. The CDR3 has 15 amino acids.

This sequence joins TRBV20-1 and TRBJ2-2; 7 positions agree with TRBD1. Germline loops: CDR1 DFQATT, CDR2 SNEGSKA (reference sequence). The length of the CDR3 is 15 residues. V lost 6 bases to trimming and J lost 3 bases; unmatched junction nucleotides: 10. DNA for the CDR3: TGCAGTGCCAAAGACAGGGATGCGGACACCGGGGAGCTGTTTTTT. Protein sequence: CSAKDRDADTGELFF.

The CDR3 DNA is TGCAGCGTTGACGGGCAAATCACAGATACGCAGTATTTT. It specifies CSVDGQITDTQYF. The V and J genes are TRBV29-1 and TRBJ2-3, with D unresolved. Trimming pared 3 bases from V and 2 bases from J, leaving 9 bases between. Germline loops: CDR1 SQVTM, CDR2 ANQGSEA. The CDR3 has 13 residues.

This clonotype came up a few times. The rearrangement uses TRBV6-5 and TRBJ2-2; 12 bases map to TRBD2. The CDR3 contains 16 residues. Germline V lookup: CDR1 MNHEY, CDR2 SVGAGI. V lost 5 bases, J lost 7 bases, and 8 bases stayed unmatched. The CDR3 sequence is CASSRSPSGRGGELFF. The CDR3 coding sequence is TGTGCCAGCAGTCGATCGCCTAGCGGGAGGGGCGGGGAGCTGTTTTTT.

This clonotype was seen a handful of times. The J gene is TRBJ2-1, the V gene TRBV3-1, with TRBD1 identical over 8 bases. The junction had 8 bases not matched to a gene; V was cut back by 5 bases and J by 5 bases. Germline loops: CDR1 LGHDT, CDR2 YNNKEL (reference sequence). CDR3 length: 15 residues. CDR3 protein: CASSGRTGGNNEQFF. CDR3 in DNA: TGTGCCAGCAGCGGAAGAACAGGGGGGAACAATGAGCAGTTCTTC.

This clonotype was found a few times. The chain carries TRBV2 and TRBJ2-2; TRBD2 matches 10 bases. Germline V CDR1 and CDR2: SNHLY, FYNNEI. V trimming: 8 bases; J trimming: 1 base; junction bases outside the gene matches: 16. The CDR3 totals 19 residues. The CDR3 protein is CASVPQLLAGALNTGELFF. The CDR3 DNA follows: TGTGCCAGCGTACCACAGCTTCTAGCGGGGGCCCTGAACACCGGGGAGCTGTTTTTT.

V gene TRBV29-1 combines with J gene TRBJ1-1; the D is unclear. The CDR3 consists of 13 residues. Trimming took 8 bases from V and 3 from J, leaving 16 bases between them. Germline CDR1 is SQVTM and CDR2 is ANQGSEA. DNA of the CDR3: TGCAGCTCCGAAGGTGTTGCGGACACTGAAGCTTTCTTT. This codes for CSSEGVADTEAFF.

CDR3: CASSTRTGREQFF. The CDR3 nucleotides are TGTGCCAGCAGCACCCGGACAGGGAGGGAGCAGTTCTTC. The chain employs TRBV7-8 and TRBJ2-1, with TRBD1 identical over 8 bases. V lost 5 bases and J lost 10; bases outside the gene matches: 7. The CDR3 extends over 13 amino acids. CDR1 and CDR2 (germline): SGHVS, FQNEAQ.

This clonotype has just a few counts. This chain uses TRBV29-1 with TRBJ2-5; the D gene is possibly TRBD2 (7 bases). The CDR3 sequence is 12 residues long. Trimming stripped 7 bases from V and 5 bases from J, with 14 bases between. CDR1 and CDR2 (germline): SQVTM, ANQGSEA. CDR3 DNA: TGCAGCGCCGAGGGGGGGAGGGAGACCCAGTACTTC. Its protein product is CSAEGGRETQYF. Together with reference TRBV29-1 and TRBJ2-5, the CDR3 gives the full variable domain: SAVISQKPSRDICQRGTSLTIQCQVDSQVTMMFWYRQQPGQSLTLIATANQGSEATYESGFVIDKFPISRPNLTFSTLTVSNMSPEDSSIYLCSAEGGRETQYFGPGTRLLVL.

This clonotype was seen more than once but under ten times. The chain carries TRBV20-1 and TRBJ2-5, with a possible D match to TRBD1 (7 bases). Trimming removed 3 bases from V and 5 bases from J, with 16 bases in between. CDR3 length equals 14 residues. Germline-derived CDR1 and CDR2 are DFQATT and SNEGSKA (reference sequence). DNA for the CDR3: TGCAGTGCTAGCAAGGGGGCAGGAGGGGAGACCCAGTACTTC. Encoded protein: CSASKGAGGETQYF.

This clonotype has only a few counts. This chain links TRBV12-5 with TRBJ2-7, with D possibly matching TRBD2 (6 bases). The ends were cut back, 3 bases at V and 3 bases at J, with 6 bases in the middle. This CDR3 spans 12 amino acids. Germline CDR1 LGHNT, CDR2 FRNRAP. The CDR3 nucleotides are TGTGCTAGTGGTTTCGGGGGCTACGAGCAGTACTTC. It yields the protein CASGFGGYEQYF.

This clonotype was counted only a few times. The chain links TRBV20-1 to TRBJ2-2, with D maybe TRBD2 (6 bases). CDR1 is DFQATT, CDR2 SNEGSKA, per germline (reference sequence). CDR3 length: 16 residues. Trimming removed 3 bases from V and 6 bases from J, with 20 bases in between. The CDR3 bases are TGCAGTGCTAGGACACTAGCTCCAGAAAGTCCCGGGGAGCTGTTTTTT. Its protein is CSARTLAPESPGELFF.

The table lists this clonotype with many counts. This chain uses TRBV7-9 with TRBJ1-1; D is unresolved. The CDR3 totals 12 residues. The V end was cut by 1 base, the J end by 4 bases, with 4 bases between. The germline V gene encodes CDR1 SEHNR and CDR2 FQNEAQ (reference sequence). The DNA for the CDR3 is TGTGCCAGCAGCTTAGACTCCACTGAAGCTTTCTTT. This codes for CASSLDSTEAFF. Complete variable domain (other parts from reference TRBV7-9 and TRBJ1-1): DTGVSQNPRHKITKRGQNVTFRCDPISEHNRLYWYRQTLGQGPEFLTYFQNEAQLEKSRLLSDRFSAERPKGSFSTLEIQRTEQGDSAMYLCASSLDSTEAFFGQGTRLTVV.

The V call is TRBV7-2, the J call TRBJ2-3; TRBD2 agrees at 8 bases. This CDR3 region has 15 residues. Germline V gene data show CDR1 as SGHTA and CDR2 as FQGNSA. V lost 6 bases to trimming and J lost 11 bases; unmatched junction nucleotides: 16. CDR3: CASSPELGREVKQYF. CDR3 coding DNA: TGTGCCAGCAGTCCCGAGCTGGGGCGGGAGGTAAAGCAGTATTTT.

The genes are TRBV5-1 and TRBJ2-7; 8 nucleotides agree with TRBD2. The V gene end was trimmed by 3 bases and the J gene end by 4 bases; junction bases not matched to a gene: 6. The CDR3 is 14 residues long. Germline values: CDR1 SGHRS, CDR2 YFSETQ. CDR3 DNA: TGCGCCAGCAGCTCCAGCGGGAGAGGATACGAGCAGTACTTC. The encoded protein is CASSSSGRGYEQYF.

The rearrangement links TRBV6-2 or TRBV6-3 to TRBJ1-1; D gene unclear. V was cut by 2 bases and J by 2 bases, with 12 bases left in between. CDR1 MNHEY and CDR2 SVGEGT come from the germline V gene. CDR3 length: 15 residues. The CDR3 loop reads CASSYRWQANTEAFF. CDR3 bases: TGTGCCAGCAGTTACCGGTGGCAGGCAAACACTGAAGCTTTCTTT.